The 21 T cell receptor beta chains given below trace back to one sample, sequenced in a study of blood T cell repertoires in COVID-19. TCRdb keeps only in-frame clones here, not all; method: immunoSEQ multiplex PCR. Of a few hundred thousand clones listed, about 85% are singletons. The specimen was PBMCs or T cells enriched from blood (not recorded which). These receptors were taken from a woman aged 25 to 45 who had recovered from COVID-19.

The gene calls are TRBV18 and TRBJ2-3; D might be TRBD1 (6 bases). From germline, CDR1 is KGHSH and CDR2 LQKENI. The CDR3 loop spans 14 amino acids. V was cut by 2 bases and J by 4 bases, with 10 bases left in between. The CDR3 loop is CASSPYRVSDTQYF. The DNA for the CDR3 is TGTGCCAGCTCACCATACAGGGTTTCAGATACGCAGTATTTT.

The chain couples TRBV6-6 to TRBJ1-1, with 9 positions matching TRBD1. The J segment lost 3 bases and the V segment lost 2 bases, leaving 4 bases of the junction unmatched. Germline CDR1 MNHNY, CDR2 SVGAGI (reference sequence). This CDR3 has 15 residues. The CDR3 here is CASSYPTGGDTEAFF. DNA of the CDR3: TGTGCCAGCAGTTACCCGACAGGGGGAGACACTGAAGCTTTCTTT.

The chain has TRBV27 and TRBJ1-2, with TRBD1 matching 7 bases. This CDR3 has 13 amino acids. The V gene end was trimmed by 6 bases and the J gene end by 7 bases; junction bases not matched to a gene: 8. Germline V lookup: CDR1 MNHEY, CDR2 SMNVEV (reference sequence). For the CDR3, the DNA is TGTGCCAGCAGGGCAGGGGGGTATACTGGCTACACCTTC. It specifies CASRAGGYTGYTF.

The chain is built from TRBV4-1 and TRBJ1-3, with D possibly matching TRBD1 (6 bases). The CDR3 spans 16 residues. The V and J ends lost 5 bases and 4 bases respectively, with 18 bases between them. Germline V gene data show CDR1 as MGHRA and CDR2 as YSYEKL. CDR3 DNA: TGCGCCAGCAGCAATTTTAACAGGGAGTACGGAAACACCATATATTTT. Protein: CASSNFNREYGNTIYF.

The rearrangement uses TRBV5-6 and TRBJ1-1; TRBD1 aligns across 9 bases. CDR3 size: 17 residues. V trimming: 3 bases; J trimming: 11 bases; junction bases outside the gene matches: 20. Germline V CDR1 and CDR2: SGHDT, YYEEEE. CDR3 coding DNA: TGTGCCAGCAGCTCCCTTACCCCCGGGACAGGGAAACTGATGGCTTTCTTT. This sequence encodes CASSSLTPGTGKLMAFF.

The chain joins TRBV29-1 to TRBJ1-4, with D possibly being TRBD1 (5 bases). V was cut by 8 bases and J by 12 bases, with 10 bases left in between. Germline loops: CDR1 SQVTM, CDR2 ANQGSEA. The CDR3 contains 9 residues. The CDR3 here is CSHSQELFF. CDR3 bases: TGCAGCCACTCACAGGAACTGTTTTTT. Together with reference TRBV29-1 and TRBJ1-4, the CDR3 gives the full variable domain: SAVISQKPSRDICQRGTSLTIQCQVDSQVTMMFWYRQQPGQSLTLIATANQGSEATYESGFVIDKFPISRPNLTFSTLTVSNMSPEDSSIYLCSHSQELFFGSGTQLSVL.

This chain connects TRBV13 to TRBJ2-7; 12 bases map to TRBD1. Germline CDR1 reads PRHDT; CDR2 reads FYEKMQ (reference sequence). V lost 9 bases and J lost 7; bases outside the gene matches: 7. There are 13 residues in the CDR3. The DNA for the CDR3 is TGTGCCAGTGGGGGACAGGGGGCGCGGGAGCAGTACTTC. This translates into CASGGQGAREQYF.

The DNA of the CDR3 is TGTGCCAGCAGCCGAGGGGGCTTGGGCACTGAAGCTTTCTTT. It is translated as CASSRGGLGTEAFF. The rearrangement links TRBV13 to TRBJ1-1; 7 bases fit TRBD1. Trimming removed 5 bases from V and 4 bases from J; junction bases left unmatched: 7. CDR1 is PRHDT, CDR2 FYEKMQ, per germline (reference sequence). The CDR3 runs 14 residues. The variable domain in full, with the rest retrieved from reference TRBV13 and TRBJ1-1, is AAGVIQSPRHLIKEKRETATLKCYPIPRHDTVYWYQQGPGQDPQFLISFYEKMQSDKGSIPDRFSAQQFSDYHSELNMSSLELGDSALYFCASSRGGLGTEAFFGQGTRLTVV.

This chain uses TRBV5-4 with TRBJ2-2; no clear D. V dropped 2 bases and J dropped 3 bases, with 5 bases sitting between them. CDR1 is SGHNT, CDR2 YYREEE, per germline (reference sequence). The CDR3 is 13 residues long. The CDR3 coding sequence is TGTGCCAGCAGCTTCATTCACACCGGGGAGCTGTTTTTT. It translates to CASSFIHTGELFF.

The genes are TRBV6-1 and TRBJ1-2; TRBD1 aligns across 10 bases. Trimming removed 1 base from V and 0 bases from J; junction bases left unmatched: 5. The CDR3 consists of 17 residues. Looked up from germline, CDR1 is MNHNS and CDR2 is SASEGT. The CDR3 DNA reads TGTGCCAGCAGTGAAGGGACAGGGGGAAGTCCTAACTATGGCTACACCTTC. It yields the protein CASSEGTGGSPNYGYTF.

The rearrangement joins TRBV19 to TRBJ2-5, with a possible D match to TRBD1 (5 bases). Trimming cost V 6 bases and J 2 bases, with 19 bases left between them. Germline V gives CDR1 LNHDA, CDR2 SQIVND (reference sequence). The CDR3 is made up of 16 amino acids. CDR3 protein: CASRTADSRKQETQYF. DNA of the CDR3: TGTGCCAGTAGAACCGCCGACAGCCGTAAACAAGAGACCCAGTACTTC.

CDR3: CASSSPGGAGNSPLHF. The CDR3 DNA is TGTGCCAGTAGTTCCCCGGGGGGCGCCGGTAATTCACCCCTCCACTTT. The chain combines TRBV19 with TRBJ1-6, with D possibly TRBD1 on 6 matching bases. This CDR3 contains 16 residues. CDR1 is LNHDA, CDR2 SQIVND, per germline (reference sequence). Trimming left V 5 bases short and J 6 bases short, with 17 bases between.

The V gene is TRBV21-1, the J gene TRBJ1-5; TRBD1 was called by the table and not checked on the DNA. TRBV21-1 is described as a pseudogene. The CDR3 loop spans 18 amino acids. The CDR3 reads CASSPPPTGFGGNQPQHF. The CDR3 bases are TGTGCCAGCAGCCCACCCCCGACAGGATTTGGGGGCAATCAGCCCCAGCATTTT.

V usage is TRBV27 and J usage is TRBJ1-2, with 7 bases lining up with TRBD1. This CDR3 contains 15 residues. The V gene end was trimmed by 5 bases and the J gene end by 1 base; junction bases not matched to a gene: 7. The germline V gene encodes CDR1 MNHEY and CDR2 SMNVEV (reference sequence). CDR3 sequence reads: CASSPGAGGNYGYTF. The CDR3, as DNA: TGTGCCAGCAGTCCCGGTGCAGGGGGTAACTATGGCTACACCTTC.

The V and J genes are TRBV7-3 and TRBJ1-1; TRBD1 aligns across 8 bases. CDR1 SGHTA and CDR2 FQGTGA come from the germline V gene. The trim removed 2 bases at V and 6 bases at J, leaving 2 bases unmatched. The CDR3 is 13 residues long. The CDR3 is CASSLGTGAEAFF. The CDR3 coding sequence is TGTGCCAGCAGCTTAGGGACAGGCGCTGAAGCTTTCTTT.

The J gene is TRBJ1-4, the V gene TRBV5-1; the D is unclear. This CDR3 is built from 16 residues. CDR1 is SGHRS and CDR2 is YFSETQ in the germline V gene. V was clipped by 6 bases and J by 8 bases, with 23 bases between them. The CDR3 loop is CASNPGRWGAEEKLFF. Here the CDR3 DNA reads TGCGCCAGCAACCCCGGCCGGTGGGGAGCGGAGGAAAAACTGTTTTTT.

The CDR3 sequence: CASSAGTGGLKGEQFF. CDR3 DNA: TGTGCCAGCAGCGCGGGGACAGGGGGATTGAAGGGTGAGCAGTTCTTC. V and J are TRBV9 and TRBJ2-1; TRBD1 matches at 11 bases. Germline trimming cut 3 bases from V and 9 bases from J; bases unmatched to any gene: 11. CDR1 and CDR2 (germline): SGDLS, YYNGEE. The CDR3 runs to 16 residues.

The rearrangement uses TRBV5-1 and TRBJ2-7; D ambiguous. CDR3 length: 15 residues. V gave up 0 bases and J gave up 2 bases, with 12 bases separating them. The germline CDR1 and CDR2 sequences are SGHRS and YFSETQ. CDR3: CASSLAGNPTYEQYF. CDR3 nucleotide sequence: TGCGCCAGCAGCTTGGCCGGTAATCCCACCTACGAGCAGTACTTC.

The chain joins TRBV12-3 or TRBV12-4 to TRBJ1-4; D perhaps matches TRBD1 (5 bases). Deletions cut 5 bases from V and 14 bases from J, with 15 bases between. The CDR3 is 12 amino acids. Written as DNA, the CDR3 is TGTGCCAGCAGTCCCTCGGCAGGGCTCCTGTTTTTT. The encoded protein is CASSPSAGLLFF.

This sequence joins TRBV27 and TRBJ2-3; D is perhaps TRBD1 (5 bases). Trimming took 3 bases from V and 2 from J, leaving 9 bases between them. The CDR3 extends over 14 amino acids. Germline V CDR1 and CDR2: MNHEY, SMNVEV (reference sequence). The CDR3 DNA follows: TGTGCCAGCAGTTTCTCCAGGGACACAGATACGCAGTATTTT. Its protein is CASSFSRDTDTQYF.

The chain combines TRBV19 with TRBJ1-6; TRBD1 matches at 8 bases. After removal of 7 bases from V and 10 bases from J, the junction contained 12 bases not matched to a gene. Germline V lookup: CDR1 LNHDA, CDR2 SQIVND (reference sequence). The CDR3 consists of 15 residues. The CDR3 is CASTATGGLRSPLHF. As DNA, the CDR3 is TGTGCCAGTACTGCCACAGGGGGTTTAAGATCACCCCTCCACTTT.